These 27 T cell receptor beta chains were sequenced from one sample in a study of T cell responses to AZD1222 COVID-19 vaccine (dated by TCRdb to the early 2020s). In the paper's terms, the time point label means: baseline before first vaccination. Receptor amplification or capture employed the immunoSEQ multiplex PCR assay. TCRdb holds this immuneACCESS table with in-frame rearrangements only. Some clones are missing; in checked studies, unresolved V genes explain under half, and the rest has no known cause. Within this sample are around 110,000 clones, with 90% to 95% of them counted one time only. Under 3.5% of the sample is taken by the ten largest. Sequenced material: peripheral blood, taken on day 0 of AZD1222 vaccination. The receptor source for this set is an adult in good health.

The CDR3 nucleotides are TGTGCCACCAGCAGAGGCGCCCGGAGTAGCGGGAGCATTAGGTCTTACGAGCAGTACTTC. Translated: CATSRGARSSGSIRSYEQYF. The chain is built from TRBV15 and TRBJ2-7, with TRBD2 matching 9 bases. Germline V lookup: CDR1 LNHNV, CDR2 YYDKDF (reference sequence). J was trimmed by 4 bases and V by 1 base; bases with no gene match: 20. The CDR3 has 20 residues. The complete variable domain, with remaining parts taken from reference TRBV15 and TRBJ2-7, reads DAMVIQNPRYQVTQFGKPVTLSCSQTLNHNVMYWYQQKSSQAPKLLFHYYDKDFNNEADTPDNFQSRRPNTSFCFLDIRSPGLGDTAMYLCATSRGARSSGSIRSYEQYFGPGTRLTVT.

The chain joins TRBV6-5 to TRBJ1-1; tentative D call: TRBD1 (6 bases). Trimming removed 8 bases from V and 7 bases from J, with 17 bases in between. The CDR3 contains 13 residues. Germline loops: CDR1 MNHEY, CDR2 SVGAGI. CDR3 region: CASQRQVFGEAFF. In nucleotides, the CDR3 is TGTGCCAGCCAGAGACAGGTCTTTGGTGAAGCTTTCTTT.

V is TRBV28 and J is TRBJ2-1; D uncertain. The CDR3 runs 13 residues. Germline V gene sequence: CDR1 MDHEN, CDR2 SYDVKM. Trimming cost V 7 bases and J 6 bases, with 13 bases left between them. Written as DNA, the CDR3 is TGTGCCAGCAAAAGGACGTTCCTCAATGAGCAGTTCTTC. This translates into CASKRTFLNEQFF.

This clone was detected only once. The CDR3 region is CASSFSRAGELFF. DNA of the CDR3: TGTGCCAGCAGCTTTTCGAGGGCCGGGGAGCTGTTTTTT. The genes are TRBV7-3 and TRBJ2-2; D may be TRBD2 (5 bases). The ends were cut back, 3 bases at V and 6 bases at J, with 8 bases in the middle. There are 13 residues in the CDR3. Per the germline V gene, CDR1 is SGHTA and CDR2 is FQGTGA.

The J gene is TRBJ2-7, the V gene TRBV7-9, with no clear D. V lost 3 bases and J 7 bases, leaving 13 bases between the germline ends. The CDR3 runs to 13 residues. Germline V gene data show CDR1 as SEHNR and CDR2 as FQNEAQ (reference sequence). The CDR3 DNA reads as TGTGCCAGCAGCTTGCCACAAAAAGGGGAGCAGTACTTC. Its protein product is CASSLPQKGEQYF.

V usage is TRBV9 and J usage is TRBJ2-1; the D gene is possibly TRBD2 (5 bases). Germline CDR1 SGDLS, CDR2 YYNGEE. The CDR3 is made up of 15 amino acids. Trimming left V 0 bases short and J 7 bases short, with 14 bases between. Here the CDR3 DNA reads TGTGCCAGCAGCGTAGACCAGCGGAGAACTAATGAGCAGTTCTTC. It encodes CASSVDQRRTNEQFF. Full variable domain (rest looked up from reference TRBV9 and TRBJ2-1): DSGVTQTPKHLITATGQRVTLRCSPRSGDLSVYWYQQSLDQGLQFLIQYYNGEERAKGNILERFSAQQFPDLHSELNLSSLELGDSALYFCASSVDQRRTNEQFFGPGTRLTVL.

The V and J genes are TRBV30 and TRBJ1-2; D is unresolved. From germline, CDR1 is GTSNPN and CDR2 SVGIG (reference sequence). The CDR3 covers 13 residues. V was pared by 0 bases and J by 3 bases, with 8 bases between. CDR3 amino acids: CAWSVTNYYGYTF. CDR3 in DNA: TGTGCCTGGAGTGTCACCAATTACTATGGCTACACCTTC.

This clone was counted a single time. The gene calls are TRBV28 and TRBJ1-4; 11 bases line up with TRBD1. Germline assignment: CDR1 MDHEN and CDR2 SYDVKM. V shed 6 bases and J 8 bases; nucleotides not matched to a gene: 5. The length of the CDR3 is 14 residues. CDR3 amino acids: CASRGQGAGEKLFF. DNA for the CDR3: TGTGCCAGCAGAGGACAGGGGGCGGGGGAAAAACTGTTTTTT. The complete variable domain, with remaining parts taken from reference TRBV28 and TRBJ1-4, reads DVKVTQSSRYLVKRTGEKVFLECVQDMDHENMFWYRQDPGLGLRLIYFSYDVKMKEKGDIPEGYSVSREKKERFSLILESASTNQTSMYLCASRGQGAGEKLFFGSGTQLSVL.

The rearrangement joins TRBV10-3 to TRBJ2-3, with TRBD2 matching over 10 bases. Germline CDR1 and CDR2: ENHRY and SYGVKD. V was clipped by 7 bases and J by 4 bases; unmatched bases: 8. This CDR3 is 15 amino acids long. CDR3 DNA: TGTGCCATCAAGCTAGCGGGAGAGTGGGCAGATACGCAGTATTTT. This translates into CAIKLAGEWADTQYF.

CDR3 bases: TGTGCCAGCTCACCACCGATCAGGGAAGTGAGTGAAGCTTTCTTT. This codes for CASSPPIREVSEAFF. This chain connects TRBV18 to TRBJ1-1; TRBD1 might be the D (5 bases). Trimming took off 0 bases at V and 7 bases at J, with 15 bases between the two ends. CDR1 is KGHSH and CDR2 is LQKENI in the germline V gene. The CDR3 sequence is 15 residues long. Variable domain in full (rest from reference TRBV18 and TRBJ1-1): NAGVMQNPRHLVRRRGQEARLRCSPMKGHSHVYWYRQLPEEGLKFMVYLQKENIIDESGMPKERFSAEFPKEGPSILRIQQVVRGDSAAYFCASSPPIREVSEAFFGQGTRLTVV.

The rearrangement uses TRBV6-5 and TRBJ2-1, with D perhaps matching TRBD1 (5 bases). Trimming removed 6 bases from V and 1 base from J, with 13 bases in between. This CDR3 region has 15 residues. Germline CDR1 and CDR2: MNHEY and SVGAGI. The CDR3 sequence is CASRTTDLSYNEQFF. DNA for the CDR3: TGTGCCAGCAGAACGACAGACCTTTCCTACAATGAGCAGTTCTTC.

This chain links TRBV5-1 with TRBJ2-7, with 8 bases aligning to TRBD2. There are 14 residues in the CDR3. The V segment lost 2 bases and the J segment 10 bases; nucleotides outside the gene matches: 11. Germline assignment: CDR1 SGHRS and CDR2 YFSETQ. The CDR3 sequence is CASSFLAGYDQQYF. The CDR3 DNA reads as TGCGCCAGCAGCTTCCTAGCGGGCTATGATCAACAGTACTTC. Based on the CDR3 plus reference TRBV5-1 and TRBJ2-7, the full variable domain is KAGVTQTPRYLIKTRGQQVTLSCSPISGHRSVSWYQQTPGQGLQFLFEYFSETQRNKGNFPGRFSGRQFSNSRSEMNVSTLELGDSALYLCASSFLAGYDQQYFGPGTRLTVT.

The J gene is TRBJ1-1, the V gene TRBV5-4; D gene ambiguous. This CDR3 has 14 amino acids. V lost 5 bases and J 1 base, leaving 12 bases between the germline ends. The germline V gene has CDR1 SGHNT and CDR2 YYREEE (reference sequence). The CDR3 region is CASRQDRPNTEAFF. The CDR3 nucleotides are TGTGCCAGCAGGCAGGACCGCCCGAACACTGAAGCTTTCTTT.

V usage is TRBV28 and J usage is TRBJ1-5; D is unresolved. Deletions cut 3 bases from V and 9 bases from J, with 9 bases between. The germline V gene has CDR1 MDHEN and CDR2 SYDVKM. This CDR3 spans 12 amino acids. CDR3 in amino acids: CASSFRIVPQHF. CDR3 bases: TGTGCCAGCAGTTTCCGGATCGTGCCCCAGCATTTT.

The J gene is TRBJ1-3, the V gene TRBV30; maybe TRBD1 (6 bases). Germline V CDR1 and CDR2: GTSNPN, SVGIG (reference sequence). V was pared by 3 bases and J by 2 bases, with 8 bases between. CDR3 length: 13 amino acids. This chain's CDR3 is CAWRQGAGNTIYF. CDR3 nucleotides: TGTGCCTGGAGACAGGGTGCTGGAAACACCATATATTTT.

In DNA, the CDR3 is TGTGCCAGCAGCTTAGGTAGAGGGAACTATGGCTACACCTTC. The encoded protein is CASSLGRGNYGYTF. The chain links TRBV7-2 to TRBJ1-2; D is uncertain. V lost 1 base and J lost 2, with 8 bases in between. From germline, CDR1 is SGHTA and CDR2 FQGNSA. The CDR3 consists of 14 residues. The variable domain in full, with the rest retrieved from reference TRBV7-2 and TRBJ1-2, is GAGVSQSPSNKVTEKGKDVELRCDPISGHTALYWYRQSLGQGLEFLIYFQGNSAPDKSGLPSDRFSAERTGGSVSTLTIQRTQQEDSAVYLCASSLGRGNYGYTFGSGTRLTVV.

The rearrangement links TRBV11-2 to TRBJ1-5, with 7 bases fitting TRBD1. Germline V gives CDR1 SGHAT, CDR2 FQNNGV. This CDR3 comprises 16 residues. J gave up 6 bases and V 1 base, and 9 bases lay outside the gene matches. The CDR3 region is CASSLGEGARLQPQHF. The CDR3 DNA reads as TGTGCCAGCAGCTTAGGGGAGGGGGCGCGACTTCAGCCCCAGCATTTT.

This rearrangement joins TRBV28 to TRBJ2-2, with 7 bases that match TRBD1. Germline CDR1 MDHEN, CDR2 SYDVKM. The CDR3 covers 19 residues. V gave up 1 base and J gave up 0 bases; unmatched junction bases: 11. CDR3 in DNA: TGTGCCAGCAGTTTATACGGGCGGGCGGACAGGACGAACACCGGGGAGCTGTTTTTT. Translated: CASSLYGRADRTNTGELFF.

This clone was seen more than once but under ten times. The chain is built from TRBV14 and TRBJ1-6; the D gene is possibly TRBD1 (5 bases). This CDR3 contains 14 residues. The V and J ends lost 1 base and 8 bases respectively, with 9 bases between them. Per the germline V gene, CDR1 is SGHDN and CDR2 is FVKESK. This chain's CDR3 is CASSQGREYSPLHF. The CDR3 nucleotides are TGTGCCAGCAGCCAAGGCAGGGAATATTCACCCCTCCACTTT. Supplemented by reference TRBV14 and TRBJ1-6, the full variable domain reads EAGVTQFPSHSVIEKGQTVTLRCDPISGHDNLYWYRRVMGKEIKFLLHFVKESKQDESGMPNNRFLAERTGGTYSTLKVQPAELEDSGVYFCASSQGREYSPLHFGNGTRLTVT.

This clone was seen more than once but under ten times. The chain couples TRBV9 to TRBJ2-7, with D maybe TRBD1 (5 bases). The CDR3 totals 15 residues. V shed 0 bases and J shed 4 bases, with 14 bases lying between them. Germline V gene sequence: CDR1 SGDLS, CDR2 YYNGEE. As DNA, the CDR3 is TGTGCCAGCAGCGTAGATCCAGGGTTCAGTTACGAGCAGTACTTC. It specifies CASSVDPGFSYEQYF.

The chain links TRBV29-1 to TRBJ2-7; TRBD2 might be the D (6 bases). This CDR3 is 12 amino acids long. Trimming pared 5 bases from V and 5 bases from J, leaving 13 bases between. Germline CDR1 is SQVTM and CDR2 is ANQGSEA. CDR3 DNA: TGCAGCGTTTTACTAGCAAGCCACGAGCAGTACTTC. It is translated as CSVLLASHEQYF.

This chain links TRBV5-1 with TRBJ1-1; D gene ambiguous. There are 13 residues in the CDR3. The germline CDR1 and CDR2 sequences are SGHRS and YFSETQ. Trimming took 10 bases from V and 3 from J, leaving 16 bases between them. CDR3 DNA sequence: TGCGCCTCGCGGGCAGCCTCCCACACTGAAGCTTTCTTT. Protein product: CASRAASHTEAFF.

The chain recombines TRBV4-1 with TRBJ2-1; 11 bases line up with TRBD2. V was pared by 4 bases and J by 4 bases, with 3 bases of the junction left unmatched. Germline CDR1 and CDR2: MGHRA and YSYEKL. This CDR3 is 15 amino acids long. CDR3 nucleotide sequence: TGCGCCAGCAGCCTACTAGCGGGAGTATACAATGAGCAGTTCTTC. This encodes CASSLLAGVYNEQFF.

The chain couples TRBV5-5 to TRBJ1-5, with 7 bases lining up with TRBD1. CDR1 and CDR2 (germline): SGHKS, YYEKEE (reference sequence). This CDR3 is 16 amino acids long. V dropped 4 bases and J dropped 6; count of bases not matched to a gene: 13. The CDR3 protein is CASSPREGAKGQPQHF. CDR3 DNA: TGTGCCAGCAGCCCACGCGAGGGGGCGAAGGGTCAGCCCCAGCATTTT. Based on the CDR3 plus reference TRBV5-5 and TRBJ1-5, the full variable domain is DAGVTQSPTHLIKTRGQQVTLRCSPISGHKSVSWYQQVLGQGPQFIFQYYEKEERGRGNFPDRFSARQFPNYSSELNVNALLLGDSALYLCASSPREGAKGQPQHFGDGTRLSIL.

This clone is a singleton in its sample. This rearrangement joins TRBV20-1 to TRBJ1-4; maybe TRBD1 (5 bases). Germline V gene lookup returns CDR1 DFQATT and CDR2 SNEGSKA (reference sequence). V lost 3 bases and J 0 bases, leaving 20 bases between the germline ends. This CDR3 spans 18 amino acids. CDR3: CSASNGERDLATNEKLFF. The CDR3 nucleotides read TGCAGTGCTAGTAACGGGGAGAGGGACCTTGCAACTAATGAAAAACTGTTTTTT.

The chain employs TRBV9 and TRBJ2-1; TRBD2 aligns across 8 bases. The CDR3 has 16 residues. Germline V gene sequence: CDR1 SGDLS, CDR2 YYNGEE. J gave up 8 bases and V 4 bases, and 14 bases lay outside the gene matches. Written as DNA, the CDR3 is TGTGCCAGCAGCTCACCGGGGACTAGATGGGGTGATGAGCAGTTCTTC. Protein product: CASSSPGTRWGDEQFF.

This chain connects TRBV6-5 to TRBJ2-2; D is uncertain. Germline V gene lookup returns CDR1 MNHEY and CDR2 SVGAGI. Trimming took 2 bases from V and 1 from J, leaving 5 bases between them. The CDR3 spans 14 residues. CDR3 amino acids: CASSYTVNTGELFF. DNA for the CDR3: TGTGCCAGCAGTTACACGGTGAACACCGGGGAGCTGTTTTTT.